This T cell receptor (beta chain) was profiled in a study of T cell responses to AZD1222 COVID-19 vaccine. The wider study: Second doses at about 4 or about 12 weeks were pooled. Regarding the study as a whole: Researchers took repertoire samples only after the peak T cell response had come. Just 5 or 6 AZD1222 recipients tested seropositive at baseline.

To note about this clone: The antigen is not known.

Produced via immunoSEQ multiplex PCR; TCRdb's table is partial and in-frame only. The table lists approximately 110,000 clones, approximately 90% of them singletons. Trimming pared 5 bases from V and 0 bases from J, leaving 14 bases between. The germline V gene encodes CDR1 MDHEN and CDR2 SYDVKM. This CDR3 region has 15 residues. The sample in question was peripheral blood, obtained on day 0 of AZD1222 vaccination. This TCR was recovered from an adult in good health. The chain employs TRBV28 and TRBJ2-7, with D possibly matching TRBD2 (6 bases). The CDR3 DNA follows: TGTGCCAGCAGTCCCTGGAGGGAGAGCTCCTACGAGCAGTACTTC. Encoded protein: CASSPWRESSYEQYF. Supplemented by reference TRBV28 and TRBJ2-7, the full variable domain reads DVKVTQSSRYLVKRTGEKVFLECVQDMDHENMFWYRQDPGLGLRLIYFSYDVKMKEKGDIPEGYSVSREKKERFSLILESASTNQTSMYLCASSPWRESSYEQYFGPGTRLTVT.